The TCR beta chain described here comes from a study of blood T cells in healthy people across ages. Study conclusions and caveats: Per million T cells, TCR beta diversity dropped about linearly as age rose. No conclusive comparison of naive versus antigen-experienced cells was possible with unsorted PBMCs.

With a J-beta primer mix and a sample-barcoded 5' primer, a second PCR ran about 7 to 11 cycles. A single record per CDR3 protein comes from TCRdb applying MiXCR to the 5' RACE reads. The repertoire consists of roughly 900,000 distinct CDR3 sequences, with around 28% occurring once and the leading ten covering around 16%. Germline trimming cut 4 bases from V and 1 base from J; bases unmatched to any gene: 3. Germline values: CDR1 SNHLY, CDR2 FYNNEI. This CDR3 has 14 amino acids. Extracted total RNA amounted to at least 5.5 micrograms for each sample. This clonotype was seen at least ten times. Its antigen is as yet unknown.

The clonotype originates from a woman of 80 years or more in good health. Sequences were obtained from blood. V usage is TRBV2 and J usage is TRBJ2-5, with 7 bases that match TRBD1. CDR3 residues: CASSGQGSQETQYF. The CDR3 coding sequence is TGTGCCAGCAGTGGACAGGGAAGCCAAGAGACCCAGTACTTC.